A single sample is the source of the 24 T cell receptor beta chains below, sequenced in a study of cytomegalovirus exposure and HLA in healthy donors. PCR involved 60 Vbeta and 13 Jbeta primers. Sequencing was performed with immunoSEQ multiplex PCR; in TCRdb, only in-frame clones are kept and a portion is missing. In the table there are about 84,000 clones, 78% of which are singletons. Specimen: PBMCs. The receptors derive from a male donor in good health and CMV-seropositive.

This rearrangement joins TRBV5-1 to TRBJ1-5; 7 nucleotides match TRBD1. V was pared by 4 bases and J by 0 bases, with 4 bases of the junction left unmatched. Germline assignment: CDR1 SGHRS and CDR2 YFSETQ. The CDR3 length is 15 residues. The CDR3 region has the DNA TGCGCCAGCAGCCCGGGACAGAATAGCAATCAGCCCCAGCATTTT. Translation gives CASSPGQNSNQPQHF. The full variable domain, with the rest looked up from reference TRBV5-1 and TRBJ1-5, is KAGVTQTPRYLIKTRGQQVTLSCSPISGHRSVSWYQQTPGQGLQFLFEYFSETQRNKGNFPGRFSGRQFSNSRSEMNVSTLELGDSALYLCASSPGQNSNQPQHFGDGTRLSIL.

This clone was found a few times. V and J are TRBV2 and TRBJ1-1, with 8 bases fitting TRBD1. The V gene end was trimmed by 4 bases and the J gene end by 4 bases; junction bases not matched to a gene: 2. Germline V CDR1 and CDR2: SNHLY, FYNNEI. The CDR3 contains 13 residues. This CDR3 reads CASSGQGFTEAFF. CDR3 DNA sequence: TGTGCCAGCAGTGGACAGGGGTTCACTGAAGCTTTCTTT.

The rearrangement joins TRBV7-2 to TRBJ2-1; TRBD2 is a possible D gene (6 bases). V lost 3 bases to trimming and J lost 2 bases, with 14 bases between them. This CDR3 has 16 residues. The V gene's germline CDR1 is SGHTA and CDR2 FQGNSA. The CDR3 DNA is TGTGCCAGCAGCTTCGGCGGGGCGGGGACCTACAATGAGCAGTTCTTC. It translates to CASSFGGAGTYNEQFF.

This clone was detected only once. The chain recombines TRBV2 with TRBJ2-5; maybe TRBD2 (6 bases). Trimming shortened V by 8 bases and J by 5 bases, and 18 bases separated the two germline ends. Per the germline V gene, CDR1 is SNHLY and CDR2 is FYNNEI. The CDR3 totals 14 residues. CDR3 loop: CASQTAGPGETQYF. CDR3 in DNA: TGTGCCAGCCAAACAGCGGGCCCTGGGGAGACCCAGTACTTC. Full variable domain (remainder filled in from reference TRBV2 and TRBJ2-5): EPEVTQTPSHQVTQMGQEVILRCVPISNHLYFYWYRQILGQKVEFLVSFYNNEISEKSEIFDDQFSVERPDGSNFTLKIRSTKLEDSAMYFCASQTAGPGETQYFGPGTRLLVL.

The CDR3 loop is CASSESKLKETQYF. CDR3 sequence (DNA): TGCGCCAGCAGTGAGTCGAAACTAAAAGAGACCCAGTACTTC. The gene calls are TRBV10-1 and TRBJ2-5; D gene uncertain. The ends were cut back, 0 bases at V and 3 bases at J, with 8 bases in the middle. The germline CDR1 and CDR2 sequences are WNHNN and SYGVQD (reference sequence). The CDR3 is 14 residues long.

This chain uses TRBV5-8 with TRBJ2-3; 13 bases align to TRBD2. Trimming removed 2 bases from V and 6 bases from J; junction bases left unmatched: 9. CDR3 length: 17 amino acids. Germline values: CDR1 SGHTS, CDR2 YDEGEE. The CDR3 loop is CASSFVLAGGPEDTQYF. CDR3 DNA sequence: TGTGCCAGCAGCTTCGTACTAGCGGGAGGGCCGGAGGATACGCAGTATTTT. The full variable domain, its missing parts supplied by reference TRBV5-8 and TRBJ2-3, is EAGVTQSPTHLIKTRGQQATLRCSPISGHTSVYWYQQALGLGLQFLLWYDEGEERNRGNFPPRFSGRQFPNYSSELNVNALELEDSALYLCASSFVLAGGPEDTQYFGPGTRLTVL.

This rearrangement joins TRBV4-1 to TRBJ1-2; tentatively, D is TRBD1 (6 bases). V dropped 4 bases and J dropped 8 bases, with 20 bases sitting between them. Germline CDR1 and CDR2: MGHRA and YSYEKL. This CDR3 is built from 15 residues. The CDR3 sequence is CASSPEQGGIEGYTF. In DNA, the CDR3 is TGCGCCAGCAGCCCCGAACAGGGCGGAATAGAAGGCTACACCTTC.

The chain couples TRBV5-1 to TRBJ2-5; D is unclear. Trimming took 0 bases from V and 6 from J, leaving 12 bases between them. Germline-derived CDR1 and CDR2 are SGHRS and YFSETQ. The CDR3 covers 14 residues. CDR3: CASSLADGSQTQYF. CDR3 nucleotides: TGCGCCAGCAGCTTGGCTGACGGTAGCCAGACCCAGTACTTC.

This clone has just one count. This sequence joins TRBV19 and TRBJ2-5; D might be TRBD2 (6 bases). Matching the DNA end better, TRBJ2-7 makes the J call doubtful. The germline gives CDR1 LNHDA, CDR2 SQIVND (reference sequence). The CDR3 spans 15 residues. The CDR3 here is CASSIEGGSSYEQYF. DNA for the CDR3: TGTGCCAGTAGTATAGAGGGAGGCAGCTCCTACGAGCAGTACTTC.

The gene calls are TRBV9 and TRBJ2-2; 11 bases agree with TRBD2. There are 18 residues in the CDR3. Germline V CDR1 and CDR2: SGDLS, YYNGEE. V shed 3 bases, J shed 8 bases, and the junction held 15 bases outside the gene matches. The DNA of the CDR3 is TGTGCCAGCAGCGCCTTCATACTTAGCGGGAGGGCCCGAGGGGAGCTGTTTTTT. It specifies CASSAFILSGRARGELFF.

The chain links TRBV6-6 to TRBJ2-4; 7 positions match TRBD2. Germline V gene lookup returns CDR1 MNHNY and CDR2 SVGAGI (reference sequence). Trimming removed 5 bases from V and 9 bases from J; junction bases left unmatched: 7. The CDR3 is 13 residues long. In DNA, the CDR3 is TGTGCCAGCAGTAGTGGACTAGAGGTCATTCAGTACTTC. Its translation: CASSSGLEVIQYF.

The genes are TRBV4-3 and TRBJ2-1; 10 nucleotides align to TRBD2. Per the germline V gene, CDR1 is LGHNA and CDR2 is YSLEER. Trimming took 3 bases from V and 3 from J; bases not matched to a gene: 2. This CDR3 comprises 15 residues. Here the CDR3 DNA reads TGCGCCAGCAGCCAGCTAGCGGGAGTCTACAATGAGCAGTTCTTC. This translates into CASSQLAGVYNEQFF.

The genes are TRBV11-2 and TRBJ1-2, with a possible D match to TRBD1 (6 bases). The CDR3 is made up of 14 amino acids. V gave up 6 bases and J gave up 4 bases, with 15 bases separating them. Germline values: CDR1 SGHAT, CDR2 FQNNGV. The CDR3 bases are TGTGCCAGCAGGGGGGCGGGGGGCGCCTATGGCTACACCTTC. It is translated as CASRGAGGAYGYTF.

The chain carries TRBV7-9 and TRBJ2-7; TRBD2 might be the D (6 bases). This CDR3 is built from 13 residues. Germline-derived CDR1 and CDR2 are SEHNR and FQNEAQ (reference sequence). Trimming pared 5 bases from V and 2 bases from J, leaving 10 bases between. The CDR3 reads CASSVGGTYEQYF. The CDR3, as DNA: TGTGCCAGCAGCGTGGGCGGGACCTACGAGCAGTACTTC.

This chain uses TRBV28 with TRBJ2-5; the match to TRBD2 covers 7 bases. The DNA matches TRBJ2-7 better at its end, which makes the J call doubtful. CDR3 length: 15 residues. The V gene's germline CDR1 is MDHEN and CDR2 SYDVKM. CDR3 loop: CASSLGGVWSYEQYF. CDR3 DNA: TGTGCCAGCAGTTTAGGGGGGGTTTGGTCCTACGAGCAGTACTTC.

This chain links TRBV28 with TRBJ2-7; possibly TRBD1 for D (6 bases). This CDR3 has 12 amino acids. The germline gives CDR1 MDHEN, CDR2 SYDVKM. V gave up 6 bases and J gave up 3 bases, with 9 bases separating them. CDR3 loop: CASRDRNYEQYF. As DNA, the CDR3 is TGTGCCAGCAGGGACAGAAACTACGAGCAGTACTTC. The whole variable domain, filled in from reference TRBV28 and TRBJ2-7, reads DVKVTQSSRYLVKRTGEKVFLECVQDMDHENMFWYRQDPGLGLRLIYFSYDVKMKEKGDIPEGYSVSREKKERFSLILESASTNQTSMYLCASRDRNYEQYFGPGTRLTVT.

The chain has TRBV7-2 and TRBJ2-1; D unclear. Germline CDR1 SGHTA, CDR2 FQGNSA. Trimming cost V 1 base and J 8 bases, with 15 bases left between them. This CDR3 region has 15 residues. The CDR3 sequence: CASSLVSRGPDEQFF. As DNA, the CDR3 is TGTGCCAGCAGCTTAGTAAGTAGAGGTCCGGATGAGCAGTTCTTC.

The chain uses TRBV5-6 and TRBJ2-2; D perhaps matches TRBD1 (5 bases). The V and J ends lost 4 bases and 0 bases respectively, with 10 bases between them. This CDR3 has 15 amino acids. The germline gives CDR1 SGHDT, CDR2 YYEEEE. The CDR3 region is CASSETDANTGELFF. In DNA, the CDR3 is TGTGCCAGCAGCGAGACAGACGCGAACACCGGGGAGCTGTTTTTT.

This clone was recorded many times. This sequence joins TRBV19 and TRBJ1-3; 11 nucleotides line up with TRBD1. V lost 5 bases, J lost 4 bases, and 4 bases stayed unmatched. CDR3 length equals 15 residues. CDR1 is LNHDA and CDR2 is SQIVND in the germline V gene (reference sequence). In DNA, the CDR3 is TGTGCCAGTAGTGGACAGGGGGCGCAAGGAAACACCATATATTTT. Its translation is CASSGQGAQGNTIYF. Full variable domain (remainder filled in from reference TRBV19 and TRBJ1-3): DGGITQSPKYLFRKEGQNVTLSCEQNLNHDAMYWYRQDPGQGLRLIYYSQIVNDFQKGDIAEGYSVSREKKESFPLTVTSAQKNPTAFYLCASSGQGAQGNTIYFGEGSWLTVV.

The gene calls are TRBV4-1 and TRBJ1-4; D remains unclear. Germline CDR1 is MGHRA and CDR2 is YSYEKL. The CDR3 runs to 15 residues. Trimming shortened V by 1 base and J by 0 bases, and 6 bases separated the two germline ends. This CDR3 is CASSQVATTNEKLFF. For the CDR3, the DNA is TGCGCCAGCAGCCAAGTGGCCACAACTAATGAAAAACTGTTTTTT.

V and J are TRBV6-1 and TRBJ2-7; TRBD1 matches 10 bases. The ends lost 6 bases at V and 6 bases at J; junction bases unmatched: 5. The length of the CDR3 is 13 residues. CDR1 and CDR2 from the germline V gene are MNHNS and SASEGT. CDR3 in amino acids: CASSSGQGIEQYF. The CDR3 DNA reads as TGTGCCAGCAGCTCGGGACAGGGGATCGAGCAGTACTTC.

CDR3 loop: CASSIGQGDGYTF. In DNA, the CDR3 is TGTGCCAGTAGTATCGGACAGGGCGATGGCTACACCTTC. The chain joins TRBV19 to TRBJ1-2; TRBD1 matches at 8 bases. The CDR3 is made up of 13 amino acids. The ends lost 3 bases at V and 6 bases at J; junction bases unmatched: 3. Per the germline V gene, CDR1 is LNHDA and CDR2 is SQIVND (reference sequence).

This chain links TRBV9 with TRBJ1-6; possible D gene TRBD1, 6 bases. V was cut by 0 bases and J by 10 bases, with 11 bases left in between. CDR1 and CDR2 from the germline V gene are SGDLS and YYNGEE. The CDR3 is made up of 14 amino acids. In DNA, the CDR3 is TGTGCCAGCAGCGTAGGACAGGCTGGGTCACCCCTCCACTTT. As protein: CASSVGQAGSPLHF.

The chain couples TRBV27 to TRBJ1-5; perhaps TRBD1 as D (5 bases). CDR1 is MNHEY and CDR2 is SMNVEV in the germline V gene (reference sequence). The V gene lost 0 bases and the J gene lost 4 bases, with 10 bases spanning the gap. This CDR3 is 15 amino acids long. CDR3 in DNA: TGTGCCAGCAGTTTATCCTGGACACCAAATCAGCCCCAGCATTTT. It yields the protein CASSLSWTPNQPQHF.